The clone carrying this TCR beta chain has ten or more counts. Antigen unknown. Trimming stripped 6 bases from V and 0 bases from J, with 9 bases between. CDR1 and CDR2 (germline): SNHLY, FYNNEI. The CDR3 has 14 residues. Repertoires were generated with immunoSEQ multiplex PCR, while TCRdb's copy carries only in-frame clones and drops some. The sample has 170,000 or so clones, roughly 70% seen once. The data derive from a study of shared clonotypes between healthy human individuals. About the study: A donor's plate count was three for CD4 naive and three for CD4 memory; CD8 naive had two and CD8 memory one. Study results and caveats: Sampling covered blood only; tissue repertoires likely differ. Generally, naive subsets came out with larger estimated richness than memory subsets.

This TCR was sampled from a man aged 30 to 39 in good health. The genes are TRBV2 and TRBJ2-4, with D uncertain. The specimen sequenced was memory CD4+ T cells sorted from blood. Described subset: CD45RA-negative fraction. CDR3 protein: CASSLKIAKNIQYF. The CDR3 nucleotides read TGTGCCAGCAGCCTCAAGATAGCCAAAAACATTCAGTACTTC.